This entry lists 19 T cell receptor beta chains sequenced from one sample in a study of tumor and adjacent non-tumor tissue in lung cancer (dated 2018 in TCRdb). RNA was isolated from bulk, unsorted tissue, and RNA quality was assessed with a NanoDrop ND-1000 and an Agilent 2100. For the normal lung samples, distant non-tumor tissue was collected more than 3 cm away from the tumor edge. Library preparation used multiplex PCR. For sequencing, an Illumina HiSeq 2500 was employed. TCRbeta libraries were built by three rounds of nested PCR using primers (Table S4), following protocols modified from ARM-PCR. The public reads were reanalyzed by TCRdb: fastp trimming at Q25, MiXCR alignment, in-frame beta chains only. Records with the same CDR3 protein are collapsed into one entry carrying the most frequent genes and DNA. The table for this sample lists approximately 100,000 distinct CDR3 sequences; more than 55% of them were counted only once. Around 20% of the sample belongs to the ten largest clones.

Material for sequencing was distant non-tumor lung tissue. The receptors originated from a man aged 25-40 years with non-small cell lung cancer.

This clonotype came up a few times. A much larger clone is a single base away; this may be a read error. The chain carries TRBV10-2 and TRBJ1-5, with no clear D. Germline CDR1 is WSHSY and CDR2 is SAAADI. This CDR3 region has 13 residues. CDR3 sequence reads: CASGESPNQPQHF. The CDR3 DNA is TGCGCCAGCGGTGAGTCGCCCAATCAGCCCCAGCATTTT.

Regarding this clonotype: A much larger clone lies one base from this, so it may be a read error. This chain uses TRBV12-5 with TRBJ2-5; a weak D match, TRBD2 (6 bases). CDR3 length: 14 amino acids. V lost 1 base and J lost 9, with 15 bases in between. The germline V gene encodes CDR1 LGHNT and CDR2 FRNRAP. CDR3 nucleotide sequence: TGTGCTAGTGGTTTGGCCGAGAGTTGGGAGGCCCAGTACTTC. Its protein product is CASGLAESWEAQYF.

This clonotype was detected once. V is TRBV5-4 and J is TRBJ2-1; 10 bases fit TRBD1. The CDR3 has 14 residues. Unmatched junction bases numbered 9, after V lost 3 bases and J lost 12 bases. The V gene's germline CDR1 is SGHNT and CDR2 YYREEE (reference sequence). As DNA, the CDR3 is TGTGCCAGCAGCTGGGACAGGGGAATGGTTGTGCAGTTCTTC. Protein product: CASSWDRGMVVQFF. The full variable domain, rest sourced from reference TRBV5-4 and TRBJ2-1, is ETGVTQSPTHLIKTRGQQVTLRCSSQSGHNTVSWYQQALGQGPQFIFQYYREEENGRGNFPPRFSGLQFPNYSSELNVNALELDDSALYLCASSWDRGMVVQFFGPGTRLTVL.

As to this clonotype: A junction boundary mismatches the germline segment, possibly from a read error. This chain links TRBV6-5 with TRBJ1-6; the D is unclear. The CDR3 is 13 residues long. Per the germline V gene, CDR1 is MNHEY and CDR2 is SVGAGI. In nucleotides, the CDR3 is TGTGTCAGCAGTGTTTCCTCCAATTCACCCCTCCACTTT. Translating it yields CVSSVSSNSPLHF.

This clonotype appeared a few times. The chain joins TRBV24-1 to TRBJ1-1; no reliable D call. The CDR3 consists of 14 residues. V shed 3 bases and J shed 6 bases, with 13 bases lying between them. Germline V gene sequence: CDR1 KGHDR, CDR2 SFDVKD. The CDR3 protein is CATSDGRVSSEAFF. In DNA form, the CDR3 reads TGTGCCACCAGTGATGGACGGGTAAGCTCTGAAGCTTTCTTT.

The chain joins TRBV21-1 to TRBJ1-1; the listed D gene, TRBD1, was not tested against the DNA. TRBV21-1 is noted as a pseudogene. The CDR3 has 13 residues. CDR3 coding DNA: TGTGCCACAACCGGGACAGGGGGCACTGAAGCTTTCTTT. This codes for CATTGTGGTEAFF.

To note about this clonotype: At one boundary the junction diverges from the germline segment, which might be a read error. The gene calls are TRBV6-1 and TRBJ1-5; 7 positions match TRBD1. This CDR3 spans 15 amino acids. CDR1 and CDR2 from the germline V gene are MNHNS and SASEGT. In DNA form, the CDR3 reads TGTGTCAGCAGTACACAGGGGATGGGCAATCAGCCCCAGCATTTT. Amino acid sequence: CVSSTQGMGNQPQHF.

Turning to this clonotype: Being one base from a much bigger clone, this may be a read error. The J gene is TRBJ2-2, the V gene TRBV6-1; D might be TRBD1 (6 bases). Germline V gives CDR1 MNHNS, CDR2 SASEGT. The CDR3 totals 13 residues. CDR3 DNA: TGTGCCAGCAGTGAAGGGGACACCGGGAAGCTGTTTTTT. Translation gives CASSEGDTGKLFF.

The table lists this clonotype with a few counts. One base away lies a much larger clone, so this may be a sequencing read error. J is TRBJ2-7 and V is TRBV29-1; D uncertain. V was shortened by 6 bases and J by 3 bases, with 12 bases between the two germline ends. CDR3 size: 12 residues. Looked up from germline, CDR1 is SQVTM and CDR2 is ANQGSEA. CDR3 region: CSVAETIYEQYF. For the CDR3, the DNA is TGCAGCGTCGCCGAGACAATCTACGAGCAGTACTTC.

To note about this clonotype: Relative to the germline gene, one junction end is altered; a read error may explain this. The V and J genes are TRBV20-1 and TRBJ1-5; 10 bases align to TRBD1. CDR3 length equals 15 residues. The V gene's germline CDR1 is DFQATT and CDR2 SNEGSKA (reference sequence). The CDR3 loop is CSATTGGWDNQPEHF. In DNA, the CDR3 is TGCAGTGCAACGACAGGGGGCTGGGACAATCAGCCCGAGCATTTT.

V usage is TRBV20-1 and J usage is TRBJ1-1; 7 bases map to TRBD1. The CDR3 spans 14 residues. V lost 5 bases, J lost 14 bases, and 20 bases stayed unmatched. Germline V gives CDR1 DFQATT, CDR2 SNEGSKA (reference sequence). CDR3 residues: CSAPPRDRNAEVFF. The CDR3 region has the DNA TGCAGTGCTCCTCCCCGGGACAGAAACGCTGAAGTCTTCTTT.

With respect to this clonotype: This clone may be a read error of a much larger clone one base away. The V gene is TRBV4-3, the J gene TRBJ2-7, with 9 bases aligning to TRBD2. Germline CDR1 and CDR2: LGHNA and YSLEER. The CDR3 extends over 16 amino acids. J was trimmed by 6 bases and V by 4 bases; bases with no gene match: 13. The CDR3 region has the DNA TGCGCCAGCAGCCGAGATTCAGCGGGGGGAGACGGCGAGCAGTACTTC. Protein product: CASSRDSAGGDGEQYF.

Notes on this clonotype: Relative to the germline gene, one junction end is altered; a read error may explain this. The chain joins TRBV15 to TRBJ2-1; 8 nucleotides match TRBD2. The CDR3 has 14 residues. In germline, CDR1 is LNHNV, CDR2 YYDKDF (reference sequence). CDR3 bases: TGTGCCACCAGCCAGGGACTAGTTCTTGGTGAGCAGTTCTTT. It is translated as CATSQGLVLGEQFF.

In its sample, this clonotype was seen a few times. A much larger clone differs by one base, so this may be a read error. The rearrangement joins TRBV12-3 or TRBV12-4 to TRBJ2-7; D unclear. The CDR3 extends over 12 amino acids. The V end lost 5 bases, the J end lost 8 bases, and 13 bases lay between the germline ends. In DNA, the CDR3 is TGTGCCAGCAGTCCGCTGACAAGGAAGCAGTACTTC. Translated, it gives CASSPLTRKQYF.

CDR3 protein: CASCLGHQETQYF. The CDR3 DNA follows: TGCGCCAGCTGCCTAGGACACCAAGAGACCCAGTACTTC. The chain is built from TRBV4-1 and TRBJ2-5; D is undetermined. From germline, CDR1 is MGHRA and CDR2 YSYEKL. The length of the CDR3 is 13 residues. Trimming pared 8 bases from V and 0 bases from J, leaving 10 bases between.

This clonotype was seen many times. CDR3 loop: CASSDPYTEAFF. In DNA, the CDR3 is TGTGCCAGCAGTGACCCTTACACTGAAGCTTTCTTT. This chain uses TRBV6-1 with TRBJ1-1; no clear D. Per the germline V gene, CDR1 is MNHNS and CDR2 is SASEGT. V lost 3 bases, J lost 3 bases, and 5 bases lay in between. CDR3 size: 12 residues.

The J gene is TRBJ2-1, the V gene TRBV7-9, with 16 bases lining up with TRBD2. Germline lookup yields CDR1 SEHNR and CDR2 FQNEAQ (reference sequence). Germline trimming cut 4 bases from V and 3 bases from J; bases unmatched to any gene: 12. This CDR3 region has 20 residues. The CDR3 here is CASSYTLGLAGGNIYNEQFF. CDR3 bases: TGTGCCAGCAGCTACACGTTGGGACTAGCGGGAGGGAATATCTACAATGAGCAGTTCTTC.

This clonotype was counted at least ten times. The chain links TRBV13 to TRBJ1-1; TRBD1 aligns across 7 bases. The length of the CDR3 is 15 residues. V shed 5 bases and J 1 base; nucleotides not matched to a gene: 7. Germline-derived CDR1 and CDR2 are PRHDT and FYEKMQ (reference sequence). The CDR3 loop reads CASSRGDRPNTEAFF. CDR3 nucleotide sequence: TGTGCCAGCAGCAGAGGGGACAGACCGAACACTGAAGCTTTCTTT.

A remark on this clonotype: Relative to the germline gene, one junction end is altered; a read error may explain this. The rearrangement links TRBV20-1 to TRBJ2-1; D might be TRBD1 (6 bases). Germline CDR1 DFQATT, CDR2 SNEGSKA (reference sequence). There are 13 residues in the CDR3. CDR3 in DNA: TGCAGTGCTAGACGAGGCACAGGGAATGAGCAGTCCTTC. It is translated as CSARRGTGNEQSF.